This entry describes one TCR beta chain. Which antigen it targets is not known. Base-call qualities are not available, and no considerably larger clone is one nucleotide away. The trial excluded patients who had a history of autoimmune disease or were on systemic immunosuppression. In every dose cohort, peripheral blood was drawn for TCR sequencing at baseline, cycle 4 day 1, and cycle 7 day 1. Samples came from an open-label, multicenter, first-in-human phase I dose-escalation trial of ivuxolimab. The trial enrolled adults with locally advanced or metastatic head and neck squamous cell, hepatocellular, melanoma or renal cell carcinoma. Before TCR sequencing, CD4+ T cells and CD8+ T cells were sorted from peripheral blood as separate populations. For sequencing of the TCRbeta CDR3 region, genomic DNA was extracted from the sorted cells. The immunoSEQ Assay was used for sequencing of TCRbeta CDR3 regions. TCRdb obtained this table from immuneACCESS and retained in-frame rearrangements with V and J assigned. These tables miss some clones; where compared with another copy, unresolved V genes account for less than half of the shortfall, and the remainder is unexplained. This sample gives about 66,000 clones in total; roughly 90% of them show up just once. 8% to 10% of the sample belongs to the ten largest clones.

The data were taken from a study of OX40 agonist ivuxolimab in advanced cancers. With regard to the full study: Ivuxolimab was a fully human IgG2 agonistic monoclonal antibody targeting the costimulatory receptor OX40 (CD134). Intravenous ivuxolimab was administered to patients every 2 weeks at six dose levels: 0.01, 0.1, 0.3, 1.5, 3 and 10 mg/kg. Among the roughly 52 dose-escalation patients, 19 had hepatocellular carcinoma, approximately 15 melanoma, 9 renal cell carcinoma and 9 head and neck cancer. In the dose-escalation cohort, roughly 80% of patients were male, and the mean age was around 60 years, with a range of about 23 to 85. Patients were allowed to have had prior anti-PD-1, anti-PD-L1 or anti-CTLA-4 therapy, and approximately 37% of the dose-escalation patients had been treated with checkpoint inhibitors. Partial responses occurred in three dose-escalation patients: two with cutaneous melanoma and one with hepatocellular carcinoma. The purpose of peripheral TCRbeta sequencing was to test whether ivuxolimab changed TCR sequence diversity and led to clonal T-cell expansion. The paper reports the monotherapy dose-escalation portion (N of about 47 patients) of the phase I ivuxolimab trial. The study at large found these results: At doses of 0.1 to 3.0 mg/kg, clonal expansion of both CD4+ and CD8+ blood T cells was observed from baseline to week 6. Which antigens the clonally expanded peripheral T cells were specific for was not determined. In the 0.1-3.0 mg/kg groups, partial responders had among the lowest normalized peripheral clonal expansion, particularly in CD8+ T cells. After ivuxolimab, CD8+ T cells had more expanded clones than CD4+ T cells on average. Low levels of normalized T-cell clonal expansion were also shown by some nonresponding patients.

Reading from cysteine to phenylalanine, the CDR3 counts 15 amino acids. The read is trimmed to its CDR3 DNA, 45 bases read in frame from base 1. Based on the germline V gene (reference sequence), the CDR1 and CDR2 sequences are LNHDA and SQIVND. V is clipped by 8 bases and J by 0 bases, and the sequence between their germline boundaries is 13 bases long. The chain joins TRBV19 to TRBJ1-4; confidence is insufficient to name the D gene. The receptor's source is an adult with an advanced solid tumor such as melanoma, head and neck, liver or kidney cancer. Here the sequenced sample was CD4+ or CD8+ T cells sorted from blood, taken in a trial of the OX40 agonist ivuxolimab. DNA sequence: TGTGCCAGTTCCCTTATTGGGGCAACTAATGAAAAACTGTTTTTT. Translated, this is CASSLIGATNEKLFF.